The clone carrying this T cell receptor (beta chain) was observed many times. Its target is unknown. The CDR3 has 15 amino acids. In germline, CDR1 is SGHKS, CDR2 YYEKEE (reference sequence). The trim removed 0 bases at V and 8 bases at J, leaving 4 bases unmatched. The sample belongs to a study of T cells after yellow fever vaccination. General observations from the study: A minor fraction of clonotypes spanned both CD4 and CD8 compartments.

As TCR cDNA was made by 5'RACE template switching, a universal primer site and UMIs were added. TCRdb recomputed calls from the 5' RACE reads with MiXCR, one row per CDR3 protein. The sample comprises 110,000 or so distinct CDR3 sequences, 7.2% of which are singletons, and more than 2.5% rests with the top ten. This clonotype was obtained from a man between 18 and 35 years old who received the YFV17D yellow fever vaccine. The rearrangement joins TRBV5-5 to TRBJ2-1; 11 bases are a match to TRBD1. Sequenced here: CD4+ T cells sorted from PBMCs, sampled about 41 days after the first yellow fever vaccination. The CDR3 nucleotides are TGTGCCAGCAGCTTGGTTGGACAGGGGGCCGATGAGCAGTTCTTC. Translated, it gives CASSLVGQGADEQFF.